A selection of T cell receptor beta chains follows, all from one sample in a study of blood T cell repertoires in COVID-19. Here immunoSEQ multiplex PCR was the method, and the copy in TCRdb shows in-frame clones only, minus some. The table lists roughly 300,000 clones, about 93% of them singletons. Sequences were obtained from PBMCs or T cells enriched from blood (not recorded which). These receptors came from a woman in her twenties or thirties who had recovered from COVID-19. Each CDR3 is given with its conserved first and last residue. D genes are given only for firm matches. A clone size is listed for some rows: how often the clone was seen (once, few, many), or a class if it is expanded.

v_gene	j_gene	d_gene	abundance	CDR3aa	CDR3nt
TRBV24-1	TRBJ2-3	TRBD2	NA	CATSDGRRLAATDTQYF	TGTGCCACCAGTGATGGCCGACGACTAGCGGCGACAGATACGCAGTATTTT
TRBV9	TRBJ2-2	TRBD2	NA	CASSVLEREGLTGELFF	TGTGCCAGCAGCGTACTCGAGCGGGAGGGCCTAACCGGGGAGCTGTTTTTT
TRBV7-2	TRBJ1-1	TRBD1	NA	CASSPDRAAGEAFF	TGTGCCAGCAGCCCGGACAGGGCCGCCGGTGAAGCTTTCTTT
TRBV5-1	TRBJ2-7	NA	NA	CASSFIGPGVHEQYF	TGCGCCAGCAGCTTTATCGGTCCGGGGGTCCACGAGCAGTACTTC
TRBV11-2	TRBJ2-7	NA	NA	CASSSSGGPAEQYF	TGTGCCAGCAGCTCCTCAGGGGGGCCGGCCGAGCAGTACTTC
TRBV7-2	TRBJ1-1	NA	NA	CASSFHAEAFF	TGTGCCAGCAGCTTCCATGCTGAAGCTTTCTTT
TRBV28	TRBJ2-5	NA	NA	CASSLFDKGRGTQYF	TGTGCCAGCAGTTTATTCGATAAGGGGCGCGGGACCCAGTACTTC
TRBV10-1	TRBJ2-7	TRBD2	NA	CASSDVFSGSGSYEQYF	TGCGCCAGCAGTGATGTATTTAGCGGGAGCGGATCCTACGAGCAGTACTTC
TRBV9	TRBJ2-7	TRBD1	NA	CASSSGQGSPSYEQYF	TGTGCCAGCAGCTCGGGACAGGGGTCTCCATCCTACGAGCAGTACTTC
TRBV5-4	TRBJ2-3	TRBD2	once	CASSLAAREGPDTQYF	TGTGCCAGCAGCTTGGCCGCGCGGGAGGGCCCAGATACGCAGTATTTT
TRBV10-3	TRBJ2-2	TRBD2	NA	CATRLAENTGELFF	TGTGCCACGAGACTAGCAGAGAACACCGGGGAGCTGTTTTTT
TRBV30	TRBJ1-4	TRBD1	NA	CALSGDRGDEKLFF	TGTGCCCTCTCCGGGGACAGGGGGGATGAAAAACTGTTTTTT
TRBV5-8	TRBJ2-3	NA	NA	CASSRDGRDTQYF	TGTGCCAGCAGCCGCGACGGGAGAGATACGCAGTATTTT
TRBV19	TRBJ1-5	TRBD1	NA	CASSASDRGQGQPQHF	TGTGCCAGTAGTGCATCAGACAGGGGGCAAGGACAGCCCCAGCATTTT
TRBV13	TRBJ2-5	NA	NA	CASSLYRDGTQYF	TGTGCCAGCAGCTTATACAGGGACGGGACCCAGTACTTC